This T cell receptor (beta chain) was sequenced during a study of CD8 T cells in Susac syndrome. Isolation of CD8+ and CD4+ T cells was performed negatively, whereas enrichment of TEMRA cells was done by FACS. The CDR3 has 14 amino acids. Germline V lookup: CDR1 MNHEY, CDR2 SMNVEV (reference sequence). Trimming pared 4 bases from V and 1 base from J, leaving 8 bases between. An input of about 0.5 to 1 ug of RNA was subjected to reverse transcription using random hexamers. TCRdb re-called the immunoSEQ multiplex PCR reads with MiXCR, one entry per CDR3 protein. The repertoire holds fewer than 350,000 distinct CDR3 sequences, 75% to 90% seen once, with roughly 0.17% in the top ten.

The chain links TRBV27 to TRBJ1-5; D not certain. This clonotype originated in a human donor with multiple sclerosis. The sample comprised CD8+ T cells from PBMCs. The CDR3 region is CASSYQSSNQPQHF. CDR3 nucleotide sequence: TGTGCCAGCAGTTACCAGTCAAGCAATCAGCCCCAGCATTTT.